Below are 22 T cell receptor beta chains sequenced from a single sample in a study of the immune and genomic landscape of osteosarcoma. Sequencing was performed with immunoSEQ multiplex PCR; in TCRdb, only in-frame clones are kept and a portion is missing. The table lists over a hundred clones, 70% to 90% of them singletons. The sample consisted of primary tumor tissue from the skull. The receptors come from a woman in her seventies with osteosarcoma.

The gene calls are TRBV4-3 and TRBJ2-3; a possible D gene is TRBD2 (7 bases). Trimming shortened V by 0 bases and J by 3 bases, and 19 bases separated the two germline ends. From germline, CDR1 is LGHNA and CDR2 YSLEER. CDR3 length: 18 amino acids. Written as DNA, the CDR3 is TGCGCCAGCAGCCAAGAAATGGCTGGGGGGGGGCAAACAGATACGCAGTATTTT. It encodes CASSQEMAGGGQTDTQYF.

This sequence joins TRBV20-1 and TRBJ2-5; D tentatively fits TRBD1 or TRBD2 (6 bases each). Germline CDR1 reads DFQATT; CDR2 reads SNEGSKA (reference sequence). V was clipped by 6 bases and J by 5 bases, with 10 bases between them. CDR3 size: 11 residues. In DNA, the CDR3 is TGCAGTGCGGGGGGCCGGGAGACCCAGTACTTC. It yields the protein CSAGGRETQYF.

This rearrangement joins TRBV11-2 to TRBJ2-3, with 9 positions matching TRBD2. V lost 0 bases to trimming and J lost 5 bases; unmatched junction nucleotides: 3. Per the germline V gene, CDR1 is SGHAT and CDR2 is FQNNGV. The CDR3 is 15 amino acids. CDR3 sequence (DNA): TGTGCCAGCAGCTTAGAGCGGGGGGGCCAAGATACGCAGTATTTT. This sequence encodes CASSLERGGQDTQYF.

The rearrangement joins TRBV19 to TRBJ1-5, with 8 positions matching TRBD1. This CDR3 is built from 15 residues. V lost 6 bases to trimming and J lost 5 bases; unmatched junction nucleotides: 9. The germline CDR1 and CDR2 sequences are LNHDA and SQIVND (reference sequence). The CDR3: CASRKQGGIHQPQHF. The CDR3 DNA reads as TGTGCCAGTAGAAAACAGGGGGGGATCCATCAGCCCCAGCATTTT.

The chain uses TRBV7-7 and TRBJ2-1; 16 bases line up with TRBD2. The CDR3 spans 15 residues. Trimming at V came to 5 bases and at J to 9 bases, leaving 4 bases not matched to a gene. Germline V gene sequence: CDR1 SSHAT, CDR2 FNYEAQ (reference sequence). CDR3 residues: CASSPGLAGGGEQFF. CDR3 nucleotides: TGTGCCAGCAGCCCGGGACTAGCGGGAGGGGGTGAGCAGTTCTTC. The whole variable domain, remainder taken from reference TRBV7-7 and TRBJ2-1, is GAGVSQSPRYKVTKRGQDVTLRCDPISSHATLYWYQQALGQGPEFLTYFNYEAQPDKSGLPSDRFSAERPEGSISTLTIQRTEQRDSAMYRCASSPGLAGGGEQFFGPGTRLTVL.

V gene TRBV5-4 combines with J gene TRBJ1-3; weak D call: TRBD1 (6 bases). V lost 0 bases and J lost 0, with 13 bases in between. This CDR3 comprises 17 residues. In germline, CDR1 is SGHNT, CDR2 YYREEE (reference sequence). The CDR3 sequence: CASSLAPGHSSGNTIYF. Written as DNA, the CDR3 is TGTGCCAGCAGCTTGGCCCCGGGACATAGCTCTGGAAACACCATATATTTT.

The chain employs TRBV11-2 and TRBJ1-2, with 8 bases matching TRBD1. Germline-derived CDR1 and CDR2 are SGHAT and FQNNGV. The V segment lost 5 bases and the J segment 2 bases; nucleotides outside the gene matches: 7. The CDR3 totals 15 residues. CDR3 sequence (DNA): TGTGCCAGCAGCCCCCAGGGGGCCCAGAACTATGGCTACACCTTC. Amino acid sequence: CASSPQGAQNYGYTF.

This clone was detected only once. The chain is built from TRBV6-5 and TRBJ2-7; D is undetermined. This CDR3 comprises 16 residues. Germline CDR1 and CDR2: MNHEY and SVGAGI. V shed 4 bases and J shed 4 bases, with 20 bases lying between them. The DNA of the CDR3 is TGTGCCAGCAGTTCCCCCCAATATCCAGGCATTTACGAGCAGTACTTC. Its protein is CASSSPQYPGIYEQYF.

This clone occurred once. V usage is TRBV19 and J usage is TRBJ2-2, with TRBD1 as a possible D gene (5 bases). Germline V CDR1 and CDR2: LNHDA, SQIVND (reference sequence). The CDR3 sequence is 14 residues long. Trimming took off 7 bases at V and 0 bases at J, with 9 bases between the two ends. The CDR3 coding sequence is TGTGCCAGTACACCACAGGCGAACACCGGGGAGCTGTTTTTT. Translating gives CASTPQANTGELFF.

The rearrangement joins TRBV19 to TRBJ2-1, with 9 bases fitting TRBD1. The CDR3 has 15 amino acids. With V trimmed by 4 bases and J by 2 bases, 3 bases remained unmatched. CDR1 LNHDA and CDR2 SQIVND come from the germline V gene (reference sequence). DNA for the CDR3: TGTGCCAGTAGTACCGGGACAGGGACCTACAATGAGCAGTTCTTC. Its translation: CASSTGTGTYNEQFF.

V gene TRBV19 combines with J gene TRBJ2-1, with 10 bases matching TRBD2. This CDR3 contains 14 residues. Trimming removed 4 bases from V and 7 bases from J; junction bases left unmatched: 4. From germline, CDR1 is LNHDA and CDR2 SQIVND (reference sequence). The CDR3 reads CASSTSGSDNEQFF. CDR3 nucleotides: TGTGCCAGTAGTACTAGCGGGAGCGATAATGAGCAGTTCTTC.

The chain recombines TRBV4-1 with TRBJ1-6; TRBD1 might be the D (6 bases). Germline-derived CDR1 and CDR2 are MGHRA and YSYEKL. This CDR3 spans 17 amino acids. V was shortened by 0 bases and J by 7 bases, with 16 bases between the two germline ends. CDR3 protein: CASSQEVTGWGNSPLHF. DNA for the CDR3: TGCGCCAGCAGCCAAGAAGTTACAGGGTGGGGAAATTCACCCCTCCACTTT.

In its sample, this clone was seen a few times. The chain recombines TRBV5-4 with TRBJ2-3, with 10 bases that match TRBD2. The CDR3 length is 15 residues. Germline assignment: CDR1 SGHNT and CDR2 YYREEE (reference sequence). Trimming cost V 4 bases and J 0 bases; bases outside gene matches: 2. For the CDR3, the DNA is TGTGCCAGCAGCCCGACTAGCGGGAGCACAGATACGCAGTATTTT. Protein: CASSPTSGSTDTQYF.

The chain uses TRBV23-1 and TRBJ1-1; D is unresolved. TRBV23-1 counts as an open reading frame of uncertain function. Trimming removed 3 bases at V and 4 bases at J, with 9 bases between. The CDR3 consists of 13 residues. CDR3 region: CASSHQKITEAFF. The CDR3 nucleotides read TGCGCCAGCAGTCACCAAAAAATCACTGAAGCTTTCTTT.

J is TRBJ2-1 and V is TRBV4-1; no definite D call. Germline CDR1 MGHRA, CDR2 YSYEKL. The CDR3 contains 17 residues. V lost 1 base to trimming and J lost 1 base, with 14 bases between them. The CDR3: CASSQVWPIVSYNEQFF. As DNA, the CDR3 is TGCGCCAGCAGCCAAGTTTGGCCCATTGTTTCCTACAATGAGCAGTTCTTC.

The chain uses TRBV18 and TRBJ2-2; D gene unclear. Looked up from germline, CDR1 is KGHSH and CDR2 is LQKENI. V was clipped by 1 base and J by 4 bases, with 4 bases between them. There are 13 residues in the CDR3. CDR3 in DNA: TGTGCCAGCTCACCACTTATCACCGGGGAGCTGTTTTTT. Encoded protein: CASSPLITGELFF.

V is TRBV7-2 and J is TRBJ1-6, with 7 bases lining up with TRBD1. Germline V gene data show CDR1 as SGHTA and CDR2 as FQGNSA. V lost 2 bases, J lost 9 bases, and 4 bases stayed unmatched. This CDR3 is 14 amino acids long. The CDR3 here is CASSLQQGSSPLHF. The CDR3 DNA is TGTGCCAGCAGCTTACAACAGGGGAGTTCACCCCTCCACTTT.

The chain recombines TRBV6-5 with TRBJ2-5; 10 nucleotides agree with TRBD2. This CDR3 region has 15 residues. V trimming: 5 bases; J trimming: 2 bases; junction bases outside the gene matches: 5. Germline V gives CDR1 MNHEY, CDR2 SVGAGI. For the CDR3, the DNA is TGTGCCAGCAGTCTAGCGGGGGCAAGGCAAGAGACCCAGTACTTC. Its protein product is CASSLAGARQETQYF.

The chain recombines TRBV5-6 with TRBJ2-3; 9 nucleotides agree with TRBD2. This CDR3 contains 17 residues. The germline CDR1 and CDR2 sequences are SGHDT and YYEEEE. V was clipped by 4 bases and J by 1 base; unmatched bases: 10. Written as DNA, the CDR3 is TGTGCCAGCAGCACCTTCACAGCGGGAGGTGGCACAGATACGCAGTATTTT. Translating it yields CASSTFTAGGGTDTQYF.

The chain has TRBV28 and TRBJ2-7, with D uncertain. Trimming removed 6 bases at V and 3 bases at J, with 6 bases between. CDR3 length: 11 residues. Looked up from germline, CDR1 is MDHEN and CDR2 is SYDVKM. The CDR3: CASRNNYEQYF. The CDR3 nucleotides are TGTGCCAGCAGAAACAACTACGAGCAGTACTTC.

This chain connects TRBV7-9 to TRBJ1-6; 9 nucleotides align to TRBD1. Unmatched junction bases numbered 5, after V lost 5 bases and J lost 3 bases. Looked up from germline, CDR1 is SEHNR and CDR2 is FQNEAQ (reference sequence). The CDR3 runs to 16 residues. CDR3 bases: TGTGCCAGCAGCGATGGACAGGGGTTCTATAATTCACCCCTCCACTTT. This codes for CASSDGQGFYNSPLHF.

The chain combines TRBV5-5 with TRBJ2-7; D may match TRBD1 or TRBD2 (5 bases each). Germline V gene lookup returns CDR1 SGHKS and CDR2 YYEKEE (reference sequence). The CDR3 loop spans 14 amino acids. Trimming took 4 bases from V and 5 from J, leaving 16 bases between them. DNA of the CDR3: TGTGCCAGCAGCCCCCTGGGGGAGTACGACGAGCAGTACTTC. Translated: CASSPLGEYDEQYF.